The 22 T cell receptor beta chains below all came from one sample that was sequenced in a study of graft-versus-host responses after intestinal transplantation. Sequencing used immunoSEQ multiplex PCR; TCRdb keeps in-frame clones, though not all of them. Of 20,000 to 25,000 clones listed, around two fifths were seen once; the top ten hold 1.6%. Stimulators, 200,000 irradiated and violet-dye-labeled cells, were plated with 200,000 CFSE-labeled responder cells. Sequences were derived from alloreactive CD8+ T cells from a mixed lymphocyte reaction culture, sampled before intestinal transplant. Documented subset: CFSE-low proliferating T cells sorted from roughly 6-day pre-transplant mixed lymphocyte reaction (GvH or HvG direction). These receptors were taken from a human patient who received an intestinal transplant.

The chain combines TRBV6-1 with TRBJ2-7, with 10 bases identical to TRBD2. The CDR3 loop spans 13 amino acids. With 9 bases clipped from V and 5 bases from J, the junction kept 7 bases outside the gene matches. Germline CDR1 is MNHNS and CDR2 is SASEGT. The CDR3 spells CASSGTSDNEQYF. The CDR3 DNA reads TGTGCCAGTTCCGGGACTAGCGATAACGAGCAGTACTTC.

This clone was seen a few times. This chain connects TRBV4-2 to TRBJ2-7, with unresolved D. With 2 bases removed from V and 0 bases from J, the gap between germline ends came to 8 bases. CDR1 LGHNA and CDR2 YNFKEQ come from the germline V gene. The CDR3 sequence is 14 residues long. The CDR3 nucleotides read TGTGCCAGCAGCCAACACAGTGGCTCCTACGAGCAGTACTTC. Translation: CASSQHSGSYEQYF.

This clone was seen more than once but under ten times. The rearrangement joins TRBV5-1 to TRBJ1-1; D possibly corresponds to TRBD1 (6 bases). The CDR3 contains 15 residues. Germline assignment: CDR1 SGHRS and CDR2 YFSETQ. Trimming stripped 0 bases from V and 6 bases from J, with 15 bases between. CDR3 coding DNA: TGCGCCAGCAGCTTGGGTGGAGGGGGAGGGTCTGAAGCTTTCTTT. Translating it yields CASSLGGGGGSEAFF.

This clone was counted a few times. CDR3 DNA sequence: TGTGCCAGCAGAGGATCGTCGGATGAGCAGTTCTTC. Residues: CASRGSSDEQFF. The J gene is TRBJ2-1, the V gene TRBV7-2; the D is unclear. The CDR3 is made up of 12 amino acids. The V gene's germline CDR1 is SGHTA and CDR2 FQGNSA. Trimming removed 6 bases from V and 8 bases from J, with 11 bases in between. The whole variable domain, filled in from reference TRBV7-2 and TRBJ2-1, reads GAGVSQSPSNKVTEKGKDVELRCDPISGHTALYWYRQSLGQGLEFLIYFQGNSAPDKSGLPSDRFSAERTGGSVSTLTIQRTQQEDSAVYLCASRGSSDEQFFGPGTRLTVL.

Written as DNA, the CDR3 is TGTGCCAGCAGCCGCAGGACTAGCGGGAGAACCTACAATGAGCAGTTCTTC. Encoded protein: CASSRRTSGRTYNEQFF. V and J are TRBV13 and TRBJ2-1; 13 nucleotides line up with TRBD2. The J segment lost 2 bases and the V segment lost 5 bases, leaving 6 bases of the junction unmatched. Germline values: CDR1 PRHDT, CDR2 FYEKMQ (reference sequence). The CDR3 covers 17 residues.

CDR3 residues: CASSSGGHARKPQHF. The CDR3 DNA is TGTGCCAGCAGTTCGGGGGGACACGCCCGGAAGCCCCAGCATTTT. The chain employs TRBV27 and TRBJ1-5, with D possibly being TRBD1 (6 bases). V lost 4 bases and J 8 bases, leaving 18 bases between the germline ends. The CDR3 has 15 residues. Germline V lookup: CDR1 MNHEY, CDR2 SMNVEV (reference sequence).

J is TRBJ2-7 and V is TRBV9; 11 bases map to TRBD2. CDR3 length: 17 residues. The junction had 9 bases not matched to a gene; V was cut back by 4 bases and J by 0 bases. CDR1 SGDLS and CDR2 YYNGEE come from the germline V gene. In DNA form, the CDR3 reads TGTGCCAGCAGCCGAGGGACTAGCGGCCATCTCTCCTACGAGCAGTACTTC. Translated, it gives CASSRGTSGHLSYEQYF.

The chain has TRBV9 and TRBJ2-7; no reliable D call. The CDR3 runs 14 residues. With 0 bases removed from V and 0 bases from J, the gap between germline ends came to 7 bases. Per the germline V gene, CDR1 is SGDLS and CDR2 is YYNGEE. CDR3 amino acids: CASSVAYSSYEQYF. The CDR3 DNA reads TGTGCCAGCAGCGTAGCCTACAGCTCCTACGAGCAGTACTTC.

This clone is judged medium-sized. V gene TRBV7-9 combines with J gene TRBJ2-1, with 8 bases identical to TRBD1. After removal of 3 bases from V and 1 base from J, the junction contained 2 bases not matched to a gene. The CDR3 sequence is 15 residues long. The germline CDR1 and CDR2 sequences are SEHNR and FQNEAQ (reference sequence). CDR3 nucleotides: TGTGCCAGCAGCTTTGACAGGGGATCCTACAATGAGCAGTTCTTC. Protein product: CASSFDRGSYNEQFF.

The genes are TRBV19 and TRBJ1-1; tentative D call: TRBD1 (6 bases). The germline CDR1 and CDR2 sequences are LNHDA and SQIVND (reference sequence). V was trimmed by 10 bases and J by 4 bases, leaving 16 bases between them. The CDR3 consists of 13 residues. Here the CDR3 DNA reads TGTGCCATCCTTTCAGGGGATGGCACTGAAGCTTTCTTT. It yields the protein CAILSGDGTEAFF.

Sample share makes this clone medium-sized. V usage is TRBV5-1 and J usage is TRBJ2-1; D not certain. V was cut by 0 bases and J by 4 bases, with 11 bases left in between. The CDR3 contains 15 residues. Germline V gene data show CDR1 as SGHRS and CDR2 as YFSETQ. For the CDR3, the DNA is TGCGCCAGCAGCTTGGATCCAGCCCTTTACAATGAGCAGTTCTTC. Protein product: CASSLDPALYNEQFF.

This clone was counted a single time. CDR3 loop: CASSRTSGSPGTQYF. In DNA form, the CDR3 reads TGTGCCAGCTCTCGGACTAGCGGGAGCCCAGGGACCCAGTACTTC. The J gene is TRBJ2-5, the V gene TRBV18, with 13 nucleotides matching TRBD2. This CDR3 comprises 15 residues. Germline-derived CDR1 and CDR2 are KGHSH and LQKENI. V trimming: 6 bases; J trimming: 7 bases; junction bases outside the gene matches: 8. Full variable domain (rest looked up from reference TRBV18 and TRBJ2-5): NAGVMQNPRHLVRRRGQEARLRCSPMKGHSHVYWYRQLPEEGLKFMVYLQKENIIDESGMPKERFSAEFPKEGPSILRIQQVVRGDSAAYFCASSRTSGSPGTQYFGPGTRLLVL.

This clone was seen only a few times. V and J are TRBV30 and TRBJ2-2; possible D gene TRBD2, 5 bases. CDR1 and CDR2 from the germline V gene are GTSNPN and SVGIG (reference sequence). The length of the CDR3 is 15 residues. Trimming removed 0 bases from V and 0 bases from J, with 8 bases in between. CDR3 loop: CAWSVSGSNTGELFF. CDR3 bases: TGTGCCTGGAGTGTATCGGGGTCGAACACCGGGGAGCTGTTTTTT.

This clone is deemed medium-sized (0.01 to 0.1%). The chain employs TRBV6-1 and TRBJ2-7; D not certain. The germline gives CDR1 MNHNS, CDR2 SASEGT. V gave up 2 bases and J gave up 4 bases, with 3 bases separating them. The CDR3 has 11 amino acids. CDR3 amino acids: CASSELYEQYF. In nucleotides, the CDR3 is TGTGCCAGCAGTGAATTGTACGAGCAGTACTTC.

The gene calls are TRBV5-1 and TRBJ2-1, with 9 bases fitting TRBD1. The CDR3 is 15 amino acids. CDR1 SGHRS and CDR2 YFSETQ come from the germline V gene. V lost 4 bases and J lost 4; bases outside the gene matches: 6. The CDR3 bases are TGCGCCAGCAGCCCGGGACAGGGTGAATACAATGAGCAGTTCTTC. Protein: CASSPGQGEYNEQFF.

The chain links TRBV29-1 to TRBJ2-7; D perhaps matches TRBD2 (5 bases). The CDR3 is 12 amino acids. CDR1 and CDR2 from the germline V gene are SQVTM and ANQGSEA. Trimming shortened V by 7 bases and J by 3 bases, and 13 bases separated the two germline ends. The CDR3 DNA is TGCAGCGCGAAACGTGAGGGCTACGAGCAGTACTTC. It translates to CSAKREGYEQYF.

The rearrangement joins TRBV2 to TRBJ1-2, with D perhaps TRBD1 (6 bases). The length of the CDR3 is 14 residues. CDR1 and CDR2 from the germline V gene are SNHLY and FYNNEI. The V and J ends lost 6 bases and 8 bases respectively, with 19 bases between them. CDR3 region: CASRVDRRGFGYTF. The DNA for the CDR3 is TGTGCCAGCAGAGTCGACAGGCGGGGTTTCGGCTACACCTTC.

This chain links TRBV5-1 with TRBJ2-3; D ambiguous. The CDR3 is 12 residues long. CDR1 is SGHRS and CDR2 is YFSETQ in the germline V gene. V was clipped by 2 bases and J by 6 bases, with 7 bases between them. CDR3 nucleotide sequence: TGCGCCAGCAGCTTAACAGAGGATACGCAGTATTTT. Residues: CASSLTEDTQYF.

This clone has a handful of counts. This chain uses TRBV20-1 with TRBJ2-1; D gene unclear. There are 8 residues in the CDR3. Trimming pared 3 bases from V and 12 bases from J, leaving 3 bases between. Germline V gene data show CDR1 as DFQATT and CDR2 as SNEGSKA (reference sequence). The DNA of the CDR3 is TGCAGTGCTAGGGGGCAGTTCTTC. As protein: CSARGQFF.

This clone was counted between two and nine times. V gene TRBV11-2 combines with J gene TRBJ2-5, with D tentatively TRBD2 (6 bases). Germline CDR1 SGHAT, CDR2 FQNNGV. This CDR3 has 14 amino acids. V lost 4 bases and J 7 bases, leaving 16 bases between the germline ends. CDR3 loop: CASSSWVAVGTQYF. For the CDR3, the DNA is TGTGCCAGCAGCTCGTGGGTAGCGGTGGGGACCCAGTACTTC. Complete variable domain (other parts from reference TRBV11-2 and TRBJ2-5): EAGVAQSPRYKIIEKRQSVAFWCNPISGHATLYWYQQILGQGPKLLIQFQNNGVVDDSQLPKDRFSAERLKGVDSTLKIQPAKLEDSAVYLCASSSWVAVGTQYFGPGTRLLVL.

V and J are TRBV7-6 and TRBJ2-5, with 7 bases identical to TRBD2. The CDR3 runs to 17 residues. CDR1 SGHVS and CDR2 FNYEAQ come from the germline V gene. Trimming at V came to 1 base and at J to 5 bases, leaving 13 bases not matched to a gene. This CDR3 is CASSLVLSGTVGETQYF. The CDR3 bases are TGTGCCAGCAGCTTAGTTTTAAGCGGGACCGTCGGGGAGACCCAGTACTTC.

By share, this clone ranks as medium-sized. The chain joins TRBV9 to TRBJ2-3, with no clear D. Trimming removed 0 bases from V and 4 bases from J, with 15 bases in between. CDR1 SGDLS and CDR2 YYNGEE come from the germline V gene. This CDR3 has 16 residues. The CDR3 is CASSVGSSLGSDTQYF. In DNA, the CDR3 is TGTGCCAGCAGCGTAGGCAGTAGCTTAGGGTCAGATACGCAGTATTTT.